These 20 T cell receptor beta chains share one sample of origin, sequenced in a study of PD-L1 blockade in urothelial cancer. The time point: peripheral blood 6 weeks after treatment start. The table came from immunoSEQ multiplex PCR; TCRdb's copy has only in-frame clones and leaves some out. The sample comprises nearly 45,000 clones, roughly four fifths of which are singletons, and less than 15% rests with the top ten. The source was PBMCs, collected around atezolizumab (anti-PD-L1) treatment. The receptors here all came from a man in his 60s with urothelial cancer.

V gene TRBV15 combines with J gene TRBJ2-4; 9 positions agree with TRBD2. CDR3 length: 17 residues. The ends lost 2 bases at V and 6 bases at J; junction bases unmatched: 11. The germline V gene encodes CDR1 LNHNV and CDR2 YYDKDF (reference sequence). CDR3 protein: CATSRSAAGGPGNIQYF. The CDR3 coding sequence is TGTGCCACCAGCAGATCCGCCGCGGGGGGGCCAGGAAACATTCAGTACTTC.

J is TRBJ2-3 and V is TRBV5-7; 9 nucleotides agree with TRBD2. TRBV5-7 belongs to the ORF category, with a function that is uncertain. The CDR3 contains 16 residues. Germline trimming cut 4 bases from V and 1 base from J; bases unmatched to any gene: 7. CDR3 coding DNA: TGTGCCAGCAGCATACTGAGGACTAGCGGCACAGATACGCAGTATTTT. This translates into CASSILRTSGTDTQYF.

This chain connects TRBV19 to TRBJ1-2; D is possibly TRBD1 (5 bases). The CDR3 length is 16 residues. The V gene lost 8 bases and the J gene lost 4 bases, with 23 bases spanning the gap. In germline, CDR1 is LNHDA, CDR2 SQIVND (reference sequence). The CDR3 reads CASLGQHQERIYGYTF. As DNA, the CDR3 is TGTGCCAGTCTTGGACAACACCAAGAACGGATCTATGGCTACACCTTC.

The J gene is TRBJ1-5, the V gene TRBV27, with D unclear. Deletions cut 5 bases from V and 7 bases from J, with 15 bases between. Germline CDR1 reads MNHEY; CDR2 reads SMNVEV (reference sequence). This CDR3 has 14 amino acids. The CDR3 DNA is TGTGCCAGCAGTCCCAGCCAGGTGGGCCAGCCCCAGCATTTT. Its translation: CASSPSQVGQPQHF.

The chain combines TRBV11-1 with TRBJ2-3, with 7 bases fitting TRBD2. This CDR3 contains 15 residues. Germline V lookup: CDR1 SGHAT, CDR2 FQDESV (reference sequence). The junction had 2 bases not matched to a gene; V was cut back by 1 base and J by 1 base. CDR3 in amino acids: CASSLGGGGTDTQYF. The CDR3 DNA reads TGTGCCAGCAGCTTAGGCGGGGGTGGCACAGATACGCAGTATTTT.

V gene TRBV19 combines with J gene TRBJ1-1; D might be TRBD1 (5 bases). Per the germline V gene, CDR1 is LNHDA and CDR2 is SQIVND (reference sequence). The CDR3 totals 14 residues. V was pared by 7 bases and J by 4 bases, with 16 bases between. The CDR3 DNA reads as TGTGCCAGTACCAGTCGGACAAGCTCCACTGAAGCTTTCTTT. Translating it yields CASTSRTSSTEAFF.

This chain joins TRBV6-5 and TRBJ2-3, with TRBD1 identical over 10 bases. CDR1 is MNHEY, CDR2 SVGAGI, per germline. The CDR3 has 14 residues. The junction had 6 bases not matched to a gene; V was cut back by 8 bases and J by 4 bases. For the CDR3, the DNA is TGTGCCAGCCTAGACAGGGGGCAGCCAGATACGCAGTATTTT. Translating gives CASLDRGQPDTQYF.

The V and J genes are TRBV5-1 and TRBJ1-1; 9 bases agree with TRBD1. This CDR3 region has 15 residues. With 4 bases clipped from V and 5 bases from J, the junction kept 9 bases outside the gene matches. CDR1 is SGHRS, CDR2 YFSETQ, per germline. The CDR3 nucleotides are TGCGCCAGCAGCCCGGGACAGGGATACGGGACTGAAGCTTTCTTT. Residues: CASSPGQGYGTEAFF.

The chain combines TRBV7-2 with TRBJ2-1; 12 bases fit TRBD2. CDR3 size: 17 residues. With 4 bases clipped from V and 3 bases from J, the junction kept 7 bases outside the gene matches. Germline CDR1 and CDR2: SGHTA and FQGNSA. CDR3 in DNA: TGTGCCAGCAGCTCGATAACTAGCGGGGGGATCTACAATGAGCAGTTCTTC. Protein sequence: CASSSITSGGIYNEQFF.

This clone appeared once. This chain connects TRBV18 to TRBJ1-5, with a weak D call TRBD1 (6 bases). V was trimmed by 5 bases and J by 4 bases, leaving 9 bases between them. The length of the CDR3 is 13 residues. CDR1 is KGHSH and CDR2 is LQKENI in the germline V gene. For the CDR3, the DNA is TGTGCCAGCTCAACGCAGGGGAATCAGCCCCAGCATTTT. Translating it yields CASSTQGNQPQHF.

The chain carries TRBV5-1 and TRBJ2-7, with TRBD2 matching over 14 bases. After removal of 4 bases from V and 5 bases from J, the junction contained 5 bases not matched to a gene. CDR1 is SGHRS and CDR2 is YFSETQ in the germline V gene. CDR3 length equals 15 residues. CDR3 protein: CASSGGTSGGHEQYF. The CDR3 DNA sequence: TGCGCCAGCAGCGGAGGGACTAGCGGGGGCCACGAGCAGTACTTC.

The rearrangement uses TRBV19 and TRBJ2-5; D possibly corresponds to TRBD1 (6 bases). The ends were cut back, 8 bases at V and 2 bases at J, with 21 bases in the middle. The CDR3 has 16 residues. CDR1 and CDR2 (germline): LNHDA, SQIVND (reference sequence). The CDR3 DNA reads TGTGCCAGTTTCAACGGGGACACGAGCCTACAAGAGACCCAGTACTTC. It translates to CASFNGDTSLQETQYF.

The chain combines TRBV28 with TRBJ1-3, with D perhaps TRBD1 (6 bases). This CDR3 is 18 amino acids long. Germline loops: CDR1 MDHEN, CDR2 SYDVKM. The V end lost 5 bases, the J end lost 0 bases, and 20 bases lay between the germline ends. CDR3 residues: CASSTPGEGGSSGNTIYF. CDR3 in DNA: TGTGCCAGCAGTACCCCTGGAGAAGGGGGATCCTCTGGAAACACCATATATTTT. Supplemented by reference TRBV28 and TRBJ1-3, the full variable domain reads DVKVTQSSRYLVKRTGEKVFLECVQDMDHENMFWYRQDPGLGLRLIYFSYDVKMKEKGDIPEGYSVSREKKERFSLILESASTNQTSMYLCASSTPGEGGSSGNTIYFGEGSWLTVV.

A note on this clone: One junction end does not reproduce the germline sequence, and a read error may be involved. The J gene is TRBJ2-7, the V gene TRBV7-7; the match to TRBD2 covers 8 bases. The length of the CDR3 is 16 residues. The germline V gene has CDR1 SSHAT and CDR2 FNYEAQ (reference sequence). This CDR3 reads CASSQGPPAGAYEQYF. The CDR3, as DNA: TGTGCTAGCAGCCAAGGACCACCAGCGGGAGCCTACGAGCAGTACTTC.

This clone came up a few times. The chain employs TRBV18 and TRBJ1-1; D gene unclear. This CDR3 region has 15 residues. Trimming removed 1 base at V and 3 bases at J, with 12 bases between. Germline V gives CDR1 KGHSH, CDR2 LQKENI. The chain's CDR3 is CASSPQRNLDTEAFF. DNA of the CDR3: TGTGCCAGCTCACCACAGAGGAATCTGGACACTGAAGCTTTCTTT.

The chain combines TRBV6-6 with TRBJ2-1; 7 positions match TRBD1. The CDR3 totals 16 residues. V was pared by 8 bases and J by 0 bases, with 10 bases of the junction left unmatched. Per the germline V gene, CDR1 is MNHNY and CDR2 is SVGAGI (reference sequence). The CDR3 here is CASWDRWASSYNEQFF. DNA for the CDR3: TGTGCCAGCTGGGACAGATGGGCTTCCTCCTACAATGAGCAGTTCTTC.

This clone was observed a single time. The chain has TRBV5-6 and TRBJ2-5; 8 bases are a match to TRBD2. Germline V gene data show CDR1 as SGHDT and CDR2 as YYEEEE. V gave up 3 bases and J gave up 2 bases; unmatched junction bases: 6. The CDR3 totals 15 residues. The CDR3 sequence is CASSSLAGPQETQYF. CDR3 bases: TGTGCCAGCAGCTCCTTAGCGGGACCACAAGAGACCCAGTACTTC.

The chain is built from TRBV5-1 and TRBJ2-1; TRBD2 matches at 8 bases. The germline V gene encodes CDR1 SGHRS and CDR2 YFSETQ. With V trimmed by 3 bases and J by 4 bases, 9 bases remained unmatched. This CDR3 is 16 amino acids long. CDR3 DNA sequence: TGCGCCAGCAGCTCCCCGCGGGGGGAAAGTTACAATGAGCAGTTCTTC. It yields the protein CASSSPRGESYNEQFF.

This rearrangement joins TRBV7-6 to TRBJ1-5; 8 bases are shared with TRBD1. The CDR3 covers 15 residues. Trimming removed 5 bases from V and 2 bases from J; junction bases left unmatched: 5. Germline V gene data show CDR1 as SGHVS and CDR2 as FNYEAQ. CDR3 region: CASSLQGVGNQPQHF. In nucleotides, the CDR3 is TGTGCCAGCAGCCTACAGGGGGTCGGCAATCAGCCCCAGCATTTT.

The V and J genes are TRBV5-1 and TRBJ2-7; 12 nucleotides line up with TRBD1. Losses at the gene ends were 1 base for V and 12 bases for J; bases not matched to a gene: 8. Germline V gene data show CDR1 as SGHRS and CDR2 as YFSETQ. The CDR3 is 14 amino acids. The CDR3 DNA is TGCGCCAGCAGCTTGAACCGGGACAGGGGGCGTCCGTACTTC. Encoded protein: CASSLNRDRGRPYF.